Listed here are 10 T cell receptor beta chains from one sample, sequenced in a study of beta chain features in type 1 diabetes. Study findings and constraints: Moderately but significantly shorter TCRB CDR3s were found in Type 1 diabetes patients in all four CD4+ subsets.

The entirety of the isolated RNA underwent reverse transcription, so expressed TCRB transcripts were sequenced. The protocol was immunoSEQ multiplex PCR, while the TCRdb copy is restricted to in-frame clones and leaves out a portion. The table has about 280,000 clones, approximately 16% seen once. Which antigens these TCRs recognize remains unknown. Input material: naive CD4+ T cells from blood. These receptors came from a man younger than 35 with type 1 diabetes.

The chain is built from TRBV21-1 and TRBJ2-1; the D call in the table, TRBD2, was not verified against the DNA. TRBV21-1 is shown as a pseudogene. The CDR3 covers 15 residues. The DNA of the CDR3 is TGTGCCAGCAGGATTCTAGCGGGGGTCTACAATGAGCAGTTCTTC. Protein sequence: CASRILAGVYNEQFF.

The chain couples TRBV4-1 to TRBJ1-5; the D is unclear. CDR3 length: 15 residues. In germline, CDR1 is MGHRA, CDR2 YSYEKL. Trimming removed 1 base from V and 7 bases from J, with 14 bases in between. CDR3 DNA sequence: TGCGCCAGCAGCCAAGCGAGGAACACTCAGCAGCCCCAGCATTTT. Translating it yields CASSQARNTQQPQHF.

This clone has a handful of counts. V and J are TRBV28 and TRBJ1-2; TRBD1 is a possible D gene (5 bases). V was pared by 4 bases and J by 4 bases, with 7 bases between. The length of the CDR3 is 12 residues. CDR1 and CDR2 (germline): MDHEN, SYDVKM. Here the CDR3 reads CASSWGPYGYTF. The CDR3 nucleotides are TGTGCCAGCAGTTGGGGCCCCTATGGCTACACCTTC.

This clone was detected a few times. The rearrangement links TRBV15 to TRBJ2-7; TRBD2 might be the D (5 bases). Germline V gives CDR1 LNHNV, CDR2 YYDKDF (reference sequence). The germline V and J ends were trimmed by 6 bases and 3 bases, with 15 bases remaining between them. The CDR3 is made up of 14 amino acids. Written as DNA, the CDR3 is TGTGCCACCAGACTCCCTTTCCGGGGCTACGAGCAGTACTTC. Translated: CATRLPFRGYEQYF.

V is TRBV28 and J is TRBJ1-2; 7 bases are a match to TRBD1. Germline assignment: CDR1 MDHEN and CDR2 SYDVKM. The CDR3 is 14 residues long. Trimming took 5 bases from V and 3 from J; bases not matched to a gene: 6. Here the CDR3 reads CASSVQGFYYGYTF. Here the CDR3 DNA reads TGTGCCAGCAGTGTACAGGGGTTTTACTATGGCTACACCTTC.

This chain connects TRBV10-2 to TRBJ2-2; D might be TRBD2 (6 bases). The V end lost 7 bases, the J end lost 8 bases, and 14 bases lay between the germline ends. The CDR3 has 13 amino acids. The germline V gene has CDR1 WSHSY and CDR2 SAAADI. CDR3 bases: TGCGCCAGCACACGGCGGGACGGAGGGGAGCTGTTTTTT. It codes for CASTRRDGGELFF.

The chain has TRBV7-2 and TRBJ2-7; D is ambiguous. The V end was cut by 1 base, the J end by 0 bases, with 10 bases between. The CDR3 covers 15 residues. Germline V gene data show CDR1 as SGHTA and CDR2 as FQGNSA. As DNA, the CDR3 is TGTGCCAGCAGCTTAGGAGGAGCCCGCTCCTACGAGCAGTACTTC. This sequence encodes CASSLGGARSYEQYF. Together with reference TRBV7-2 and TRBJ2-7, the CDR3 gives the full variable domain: GAGVSQSPSNKVTEKGKDVELRCDPISGHTALYWYRQSLGQGLEFLIYFQGNSAPDKSGLPSDRFSAERTGGSVSTLTIQRTQQEDSAVYLCASSLGGARSYEQYFGPGTRLTVT.

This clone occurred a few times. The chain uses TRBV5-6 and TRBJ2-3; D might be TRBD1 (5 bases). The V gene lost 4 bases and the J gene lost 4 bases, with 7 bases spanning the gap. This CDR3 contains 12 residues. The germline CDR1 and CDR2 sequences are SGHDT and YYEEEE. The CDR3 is CASSRGSDTQYF. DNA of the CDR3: TGTGCCAGCAGCAGGGGTTCAGATACGCAGTATTTT.

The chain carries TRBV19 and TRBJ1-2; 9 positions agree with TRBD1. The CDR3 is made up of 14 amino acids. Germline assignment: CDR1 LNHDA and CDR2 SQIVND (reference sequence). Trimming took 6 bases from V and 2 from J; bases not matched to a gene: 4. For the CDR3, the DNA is TGTGCCAGTAGCGACGGGACAGGGAACTATGGCTACACCTTC. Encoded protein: CASSDGTGNYGYTF.

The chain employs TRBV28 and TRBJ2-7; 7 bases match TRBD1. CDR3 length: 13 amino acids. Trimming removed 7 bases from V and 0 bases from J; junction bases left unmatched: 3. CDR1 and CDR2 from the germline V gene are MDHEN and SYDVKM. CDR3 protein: CASIGTDSYEQYF. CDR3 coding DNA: TGTGCCAGCATTGGGACAGACTCCTACGAGCAGTACTTC.